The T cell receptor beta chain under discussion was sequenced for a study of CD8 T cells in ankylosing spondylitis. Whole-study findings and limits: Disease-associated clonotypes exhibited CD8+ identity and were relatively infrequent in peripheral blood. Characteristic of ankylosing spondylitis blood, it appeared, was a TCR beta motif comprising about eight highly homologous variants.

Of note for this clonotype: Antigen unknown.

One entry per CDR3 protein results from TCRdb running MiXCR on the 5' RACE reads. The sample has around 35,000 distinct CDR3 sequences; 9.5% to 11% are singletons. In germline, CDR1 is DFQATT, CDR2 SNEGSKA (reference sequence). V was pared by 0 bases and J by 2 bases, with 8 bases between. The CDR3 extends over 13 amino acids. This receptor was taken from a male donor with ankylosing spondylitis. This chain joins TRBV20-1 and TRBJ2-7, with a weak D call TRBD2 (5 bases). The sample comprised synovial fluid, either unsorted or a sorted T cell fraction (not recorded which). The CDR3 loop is CSARESGAYEQYF. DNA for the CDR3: TGCAGTGCTAGAGAAAGCGGTGCCTACGAGCAGTACTTC.